The clone carrying this T cell receptor beta chain was seen only a few times. Its matching antigen is unknown. This sample is part of a study of T-cell memory formation after mild COVID-19. Findings and limits, study-wide: The finding that pre-infection memory included some responding clones suggested that cross-reactive memory joined. Mostly located in CM and EM were contracting CD4+ clones, with contracting CD8+ clones located in EMRA.

Trimming took off 1 base at V and 5 bases at J, with 8 bases between the two ends. The CDR3 runs to 14 residues. The TCR alpha and TCR beta cDNA libraries, bearing sample barcodes and UMIs, were generated by 5'RACE using constant-segment primers. Via MiXCR, TCRdb re-called the 5' RACE reads, giving one row per CDR3 protein. The sample includes more than 200,000 distinct CDR3 sequences, around 17% of them seen just once. This rearrangement joins TRBV12-3 or TRBV12-4 to TRBJ1-4; D not resolved. The TCR was taken from a man younger than 35 who had mild COVID-19 (a few samples of this study predate the infection). Cell type and time point are not known. Sequenced sample: PBMCs or a T cell subset sorted from them (not recorded which). The CDR3 here is CASSLGLRNEKLFF. The DNA for the CDR3 is TGTGCCAGCAGTTTAGGATTGAGGAATGAAAAACTGTTTTTT.